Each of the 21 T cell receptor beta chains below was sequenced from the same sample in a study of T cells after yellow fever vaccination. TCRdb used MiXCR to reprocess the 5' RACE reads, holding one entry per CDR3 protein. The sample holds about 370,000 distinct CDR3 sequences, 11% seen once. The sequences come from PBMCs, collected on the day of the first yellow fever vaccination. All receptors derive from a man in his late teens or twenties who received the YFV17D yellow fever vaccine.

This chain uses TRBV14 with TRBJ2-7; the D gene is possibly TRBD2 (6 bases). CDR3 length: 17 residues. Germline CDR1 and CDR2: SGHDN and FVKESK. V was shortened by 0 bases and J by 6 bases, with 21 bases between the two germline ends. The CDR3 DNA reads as TGTGCCAGCAGCCAAGAACCCTTCCTCGGGGGAGCTAGCGAGCAGTACTTC. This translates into CASSQEPFLGGASEQYF.

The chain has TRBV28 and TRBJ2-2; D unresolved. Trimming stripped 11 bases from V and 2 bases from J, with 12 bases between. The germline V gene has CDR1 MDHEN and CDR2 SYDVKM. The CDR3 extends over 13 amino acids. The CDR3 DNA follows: TGTGCCCTCGTGTCCGGTAACACCGGGGAGCTGTTTTTT. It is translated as CALVSGNTGELFF.

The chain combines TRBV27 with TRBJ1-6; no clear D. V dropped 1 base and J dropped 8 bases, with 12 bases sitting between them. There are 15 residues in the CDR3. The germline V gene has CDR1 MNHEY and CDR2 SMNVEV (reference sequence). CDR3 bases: TGTGCCAGCAGTTTATTGCACGATACTTATTCACCCCTCCACTTT. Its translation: CASSLLHDTYSPLHF.

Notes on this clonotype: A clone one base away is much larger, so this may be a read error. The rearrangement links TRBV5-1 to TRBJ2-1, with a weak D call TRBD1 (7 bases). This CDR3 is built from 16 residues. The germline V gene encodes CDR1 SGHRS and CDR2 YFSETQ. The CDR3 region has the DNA TGCGCCATCAGCTCCGAACCGGGCGGGACAGTCAGTGAGCAGTTCTTC. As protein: CAISSEPGGTVSEQFF.

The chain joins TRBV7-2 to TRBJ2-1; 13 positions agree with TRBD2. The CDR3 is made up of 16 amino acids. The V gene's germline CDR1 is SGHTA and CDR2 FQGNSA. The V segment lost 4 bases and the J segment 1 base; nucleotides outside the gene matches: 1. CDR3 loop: CASSSTSGGSYNEQFF. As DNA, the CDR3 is TGTGCCAGCAGCTCGACTAGCGGGGGGTCCTACAATGAGCAGTTCTTC.

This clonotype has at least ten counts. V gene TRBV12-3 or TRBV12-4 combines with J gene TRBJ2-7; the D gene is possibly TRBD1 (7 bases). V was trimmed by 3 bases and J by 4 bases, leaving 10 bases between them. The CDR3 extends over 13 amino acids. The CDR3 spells CASSLRGQYEQYF. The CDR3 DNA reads TGTGCCAGCAGTTTGCGGGGACAGTACGAGCAGTACTTC.

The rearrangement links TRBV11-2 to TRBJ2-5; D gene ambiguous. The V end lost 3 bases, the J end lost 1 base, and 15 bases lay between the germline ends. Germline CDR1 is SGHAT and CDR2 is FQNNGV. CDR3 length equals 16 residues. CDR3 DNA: TGTGCCAGCAGCTTGGGTCCCTCTACCCGCCAAGAGACCCAGTACTTC. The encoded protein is CASSLGPSTRQETQYF.

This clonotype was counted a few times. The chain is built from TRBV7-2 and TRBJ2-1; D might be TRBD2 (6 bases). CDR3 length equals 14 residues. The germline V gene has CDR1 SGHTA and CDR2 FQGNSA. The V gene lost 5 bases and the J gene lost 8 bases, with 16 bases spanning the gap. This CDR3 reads CASSPGGDFDEQFF. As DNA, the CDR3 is TGTGCCAGCAGCCCCGGAGGGGATTTCGATGAGCAGTTCTTC.

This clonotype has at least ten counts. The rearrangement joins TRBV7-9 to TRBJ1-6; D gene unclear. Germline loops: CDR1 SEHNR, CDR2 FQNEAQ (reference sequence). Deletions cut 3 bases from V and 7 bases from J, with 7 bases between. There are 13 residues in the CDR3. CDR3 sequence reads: CASSLERNSPLHF. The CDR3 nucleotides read TGTGCCAGCAGCTTGGAAAGGAATTCACCCCTCCACTTT.

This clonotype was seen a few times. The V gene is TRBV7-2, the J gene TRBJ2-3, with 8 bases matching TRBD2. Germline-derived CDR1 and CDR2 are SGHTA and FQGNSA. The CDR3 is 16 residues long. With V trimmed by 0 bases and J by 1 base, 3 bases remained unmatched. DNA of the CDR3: TGTGCCAGCAGCTTAGCGCGAGCGGGAGGCACAGATACGCAGTATTTT. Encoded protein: CASSLARAGGTDTQYF.

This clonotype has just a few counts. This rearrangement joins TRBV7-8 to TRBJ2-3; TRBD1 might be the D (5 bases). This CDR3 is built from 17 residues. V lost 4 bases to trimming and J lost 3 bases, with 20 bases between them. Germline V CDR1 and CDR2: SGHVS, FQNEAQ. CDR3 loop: CASSSISQGVLTDTQYF. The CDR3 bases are TGTGCCAGCAGCTCAATATCACAAGGGGTTCTAACAGATACGCAGTATTTT.

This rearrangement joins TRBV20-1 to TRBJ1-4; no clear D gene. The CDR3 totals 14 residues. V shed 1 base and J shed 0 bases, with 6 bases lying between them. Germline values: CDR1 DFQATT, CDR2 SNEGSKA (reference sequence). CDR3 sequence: CSARVSTTNEKLFF. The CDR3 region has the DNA TGCAGTGCTAGAGTCAGTACAACTAATGAAAAACTGTTTTTT.

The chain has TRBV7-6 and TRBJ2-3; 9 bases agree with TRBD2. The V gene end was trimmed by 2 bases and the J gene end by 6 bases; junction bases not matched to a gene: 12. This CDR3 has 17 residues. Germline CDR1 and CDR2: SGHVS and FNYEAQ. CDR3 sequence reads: CASSLLVSGGLSDTQYF. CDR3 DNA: TGTGCCAGCAGCTTACTGGTTAGCGGGGGCCTTTCGGATACGCAGTATTTT.

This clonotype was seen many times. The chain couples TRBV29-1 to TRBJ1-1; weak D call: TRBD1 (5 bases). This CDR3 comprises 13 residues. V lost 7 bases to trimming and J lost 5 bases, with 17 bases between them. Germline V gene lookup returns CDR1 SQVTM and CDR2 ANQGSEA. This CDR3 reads CSAEGQGETEAFF. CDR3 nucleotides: TGCAGCGCCGAGGGTCAAGGGGAGACTGAAGCTTTCTTT.

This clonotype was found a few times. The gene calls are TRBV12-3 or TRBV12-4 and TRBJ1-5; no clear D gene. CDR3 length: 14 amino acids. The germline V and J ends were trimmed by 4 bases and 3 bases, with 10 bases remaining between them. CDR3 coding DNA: TGTGCCAGCAGTTCCCCTTCTCTCAATCAGCCCCAGCATTTT. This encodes CASSSPSLNQPQHF.

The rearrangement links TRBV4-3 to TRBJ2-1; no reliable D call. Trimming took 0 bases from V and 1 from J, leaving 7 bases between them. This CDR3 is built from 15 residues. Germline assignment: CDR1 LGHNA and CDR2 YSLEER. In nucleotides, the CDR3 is TGCGCCAGCAGCCAAGATCAAAGGTCCTACAATGAGCAGTTCTTC. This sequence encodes CASSQDQRSYNEQFF.

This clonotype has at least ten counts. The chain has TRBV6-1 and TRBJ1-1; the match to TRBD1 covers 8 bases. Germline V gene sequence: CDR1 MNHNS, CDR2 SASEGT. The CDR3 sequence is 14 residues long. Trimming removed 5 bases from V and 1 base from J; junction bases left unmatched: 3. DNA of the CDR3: TGTGCCAGCAGTCCAGGGGGCTGGAACACTGAAGCTTTCTTT. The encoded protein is CASSPGGWNTEAFF.

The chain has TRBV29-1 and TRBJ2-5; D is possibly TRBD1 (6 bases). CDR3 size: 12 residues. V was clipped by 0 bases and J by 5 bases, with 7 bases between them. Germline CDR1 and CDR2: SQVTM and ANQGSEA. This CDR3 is CSVEDGGETQYF. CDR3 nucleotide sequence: TGCAGCGTTGAAGATGGGGGCGAGACCCAGTACTTC. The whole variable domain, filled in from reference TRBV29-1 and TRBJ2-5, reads SAVISQKPSRDICQRGTSLTIQCQVDSQVTMMFWYRQQPGQSLTLIATANQGSEATYESGFVIDKFPISRPNLTFSTLTVSNMSPEDSSIYLCSVEDGGETQYFGPGTRLLVL.

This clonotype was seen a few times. CDR3 region: CSAADRAYEQYF. The DNA of the CDR3 is TGCAGTGCCGCGGACAGGGCTTACGAGCAGTACTTC. The chain couples TRBV20-1 to TRBJ2-7; TRBD1 aligns across 8 bases. CDR1 and CDR2 from the germline V gene are DFQATT and SNEGSKA (reference sequence). V gave up 6 bases and J gave up 4 bases; unmatched junction bases: 5. The CDR3 is 12 residues long.

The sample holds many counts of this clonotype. DNA of the CDR3: TGCAGTGCTAGAGGCATAAGGAGCTCCTACGAGCAGTACTTC. Translating it yields CSARGIRSSYEQYF. This sequence joins TRBV20-1 and TRBJ2-7; no clear D. The CDR3 covers 14 residues. V dropped 1 base and J dropped 0 bases, with 10 bases sitting between them. Germline CDR1 is DFQATT and CDR2 is SNEGSKA (reference sequence).

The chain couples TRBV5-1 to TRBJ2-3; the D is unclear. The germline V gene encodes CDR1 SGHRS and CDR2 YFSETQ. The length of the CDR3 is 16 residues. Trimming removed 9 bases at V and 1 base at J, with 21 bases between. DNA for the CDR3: TGCGCCACCCGCCTGGTGGGGTCAGCTCGCACAGATACGCAGTATTTT. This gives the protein CATRLVGSARTDTQYF.